A selection of T cell receptor beta chains follows, all from one sample in a study of blood T cell repertoires in COVID-19. Measured with immunoSEQ multiplex PCR; TCRdb has only the in-frame clones, and not every one. The sample yields a few hundred thousand clones, about 85% seen once. The specimen was PBMCs or T cells enriched from blood (not recorded which). These receptors all come from a woman aged 45-60 years who had been exposed to COVID-19. Both conserved end residues are part of each CDR3. The D gene is left open where the match is weak. Rows may omit the clone size; those that give it use once, few, many or a size class.

>14|.|.|TRBJ1-3|TRBV5-4
CASSLGATGNTIYF
TGTGCCAGCAGCTTGGGGGCGACTGGAAACACCATATATTTT
>13|.|TRBD1|TRBJ2-7|TRBV5-4
CASSLRDSYEQYF
TGTGCCAGCAGCTTGCGGGACAGCTACGAGCAGTACTTC
>14|.|TRBD1|TRBJ2-1|TRBV7-9
CASSLEGQGREQFF
TGTGCCAGCAGCTTGGAGGGACAGGGGCGTGAGCAGTTCTTC
>15|few|.|TRBJ2-7|TRBV7-9
CASSPQGGGTNEQYF
TGTGCCAGCAGCCCTCAGGGTGGAGGGACGAACGAGCAGTACTTC
>14|.|.|TRBJ1-1|TRBV4-3
CASSLYRSNTEAFF
TGCGCCAGCAGCCTTTACAGGAGCAACACTGAAGCTTTCTTT
>15|.|TRBD1|TRBJ2-2|TRBV19
CASSSTGGAYGELFF
TGTGCCAGTAGTTCTACAGGGGGCGCGTACGGGGAGCTGTTTTTT
>11|.|.|TRBJ2-1|TRBV20-1
CSALDRDEQFF
TGCAGTGCTCTTGACCGGGATGAGCAGTTCTTC
>13|.|.|TRBJ1-2|TRBV19
CASNAVANYGYTF
TGTGCCAGTAACGCAGTTGCTAACTATGGCTACACCTTC
>14|.|.|TRBJ2-7|TRBV5-4
CASSLAGRGYEQYF
TGTGCCAGCAGCTTGGCCGGCAGGGGCTACGAGCAGTACTTC
>15|.|.|TRBJ1-1|TRBV5-6
CASSLQGRGTTEAFF
TGTGCCAGCAGCTTGCAAGGGCGGGGGACCACTGAAGCTTTCTTT